This T cell receptor beta chain originates from a study of identifying expanded T cells in peripheral blood. Notes on the study in general: Variance in clone template counts between approximately 2-week samples significantly increased with total template count across all healthy donors. Differentially abundant clones: roughly 1.2 between replicates, about 17 at around 2 weeks, more than 18 at four.

As regards this clone: Its antigen is unidentified.

During the collection period, no donor immune events like infections were recorded. The repertoire was sequenced with immunoSEQ multiplex PCR; TCRdb's copy has only in-frame clones and lacks some. The repertoire holds about 130,000 clones, 75% to 90% seen once, with approximately 8% in the top ten. Germline V lookup: CDR1 WSHSY, CDR2 SAAADI. This CDR3 comprises 14 residues. The V gene end was trimmed by 7 bases and the J gene end by 2 bases; junction bases not matched to a gene: 6. The sample consisted of blood. The receptor was derived from a person aged 18-70 years in good health. The rearrangement links TRBV10-2 to TRBJ2-3; TRBD2 matches at 7 bases. CDR3 protein: CASKPTSTTDTQYF. The CDR3 DNA follows: TGCGCCAGCAAACCGACTAGCACCACAGATACGCAGTATTTT.